This note documents a single T cell receptor beta chain sequence. Trimming removed 4 bases at V and 8 bases at J, with 18 bases between. This CDR3 is built from 15 residues. Germline assignment: CDR1 LNHDA and CDR2 SQIVND (reference sequence). Methods used by the authors: Amplifying reference gene primers gave estimates of nucleated cell counts. Clones were read by immunoSEQ multiplex PCR, and TCRdb kept only the in-frame ones, dropping some. V and J calls and clone size follow that table, whereas D and trimming were derived from the DNA. The table includes more than 250,000 clones, roughly 85% detected once. This sample stems from a study of blood T cell repertoires in COVID-19. Everyone who took part was roughly 18 to 89 years old, and they came from about two dozen US areas. Participants reported their clinical history, and cohort assignment relied on those reports.

The chain couples TRBV19 to TRBJ1-3; possibly TRBD1 for D (6 bases). The source material was PBMCs or T cells enriched from blood (not recorded which). This clonotype originated in a woman aged 25 to 39 who had recovered from COVID-19. The CDR3 sequence: CASSTGQANGDTIYF. The DNA of the CDR3 is TGTGCCAGTAGTACGGGACAAGCAAACGGGGACACCATATATTTT.